Listed here are 5 T cell receptor beta chains from one sample, sequenced in a study of cytomegalovirus exposure and HLA in healthy donors. PCR employed 60 Vbeta and 13 Jbeta primers. TCRdb's table, derived via immunoSEQ multiplex PCR, lists solely in-frame clones and lacks some. Seen here are some 120,000 clones, around 80% observed once, and the top ten hold around 13%. Sequencing input: PBMCs. The receptors stem from a woman aged 60-75 years in good health and CMV-seropositive.

With respect to this clone: Other DNA sequences in the same sample also yield this CDR3. V is TRBV6-6 and J is TRBJ2-7; a possible D gene is TRBD1 (5 bases). The V and J ends lost 2 bases and 1 base respectively, with 12 bases between them. Germline V gives CDR1 MNHNY, CDR2 SVGAGI (reference sequence). CDR3 length: 15 residues. The CDR3 nucleotides are TGTGCCAGCAGTTACGGCCAGGGAACATCCTACGAGCAGTACTTC. This sequence encodes CASSYGQGTSYEQYF.

This sequence joins TRBV6-1 and TRBJ2-3, with 8 bases that match TRBD1. Per the germline V gene, CDR1 is MNHNS and CDR2 is SASEGT. V was pared by 3 bases and J by 10 bases, with 9 bases of the junction left unmatched. There are 14 residues in the CDR3. The DNA of the CDR3 is TGTGCCAGCAGTGATTATCAGGGGGCGACCTCGCAGTATTTT. As protein: CASSDYQGATSQYF.

The chain is built from TRBV18 and TRBJ2-4, with D possibly being TRBD1 (6 bases). V lost 6 bases, J lost 2 bases, and 17 bases lay in between. This CDR3 contains 16 residues. Germline CDR1 KGHSH, CDR2 LQKENI. The CDR3 here is CASSHRDGGSKNIQYF. The DNA of the CDR3 is TGTGCCAGCTCGCACAGGGATGGTGGGTCCAAAAACATTCAGTACTTC.

This sequence joins TRBV5-1 and TRBJ2-3; 7 bases are a match to TRBD2. In germline, CDR1 is SGHRS, CDR2 YFSETQ. V lost 0 bases to trimming and J lost 6 bases; unmatched junction nucleotides: 7. The CDR3 covers 15 residues. The CDR3 DNA is TGCGCCAGCAGCTTGGCGGCGGGAGAAAGGGATACGCAGTATTTT. This translates into CASSLAAGERDTQYF.

This rearrangement joins TRBV9 to TRBJ1-4; D not certain. There are 16 residues in the CDR3. V gave up 4 bases and J gave up 5 bases, with 18 bases separating them. The V gene's germline CDR1 is SGDLS and CDR2 YYNGEE. The CDR3 loop is CASSPLGGSGNEKLFF. Here the CDR3 DNA reads TGTGCCAGCAGCCCACTTGGAGGGAGTGGAAATGAAAAACTGTTTTTT.